This TCR beta chain was sequenced for a study of CD8+ T cells in alopecia areata. Turning to the study itself: Severity was scored as percentage of affected scalp area in treated patients.

Indicated treatment: oral pan-JAK inhibitor, 5-10 mg twice daily. Peripheral blood samples and lesional scalp punch biopsies were obtained from alopecia areata patients. Following RNA extraction, reverse transcription yielded cDNA that acted as the sequencing template. Clones were read by immunoSEQ multiplex PCR, and TCRdb kept only the in-frame ones, dropping some. The repertoire holds around 150,000 clones, with approximately 57% as singletons. The clonotype comes from a human donor with alopecia areata. Sequenced here: CD4+ T cells sorted from blood, sampled at week 24, from a patient treated with tofacitinib.

The CDR3: CASSQGLAHTDTQYF. CDR3 nucleotide sequence: TGTGCCAGCAGCCAAGGACTAGCGCACACAGATACGCAGTATTTT. The chain is built from TRBV9 and TRBJ2-3, with 9 positions matching TRBD2. CDR3 length: 15 amino acids. Germline V gives CDR1 SGDLS, CDR2 YYNGEE. V trimming: 4 bases; J trimming: 2 bases; junction bases outside the gene matches: 5.